These T cell receptor beta chains were read from a single sample in a study of blood T cell repertoires in COVID-19. Method: immunoSEQ multiplex PCR; TCRdb's copy keeps in-frame clones and lacks some. Here the sample spans about 4,900 clones, 75% to 90% being singletons. Sample: peripheral blood. These receptors were taken from a human donor in a cohort sampled during active COVID-19. Both conserved end residues are part of each CDR3. The D gene is left open where the match is weak. Expanded clones get a size class; other rows say once, few or many, or leave the size out.

16	TRBD2	TRBV28	TRBJ2-3	-	TGTGCCAGCAGTGACCGGACTAGCGGGAGTAGGTATACGCAGTATTTT	CASSDRTSGSRYTQYF
16	TRBD1	TRBV6-5	TRBJ2-7	once	TGTGCCAGCAGTTCCCAAACCGGGACAGGGGACTACGAGCAGTACTTC	CASSSQTGTGDYEQYF
13	-	TRBV3-1/TRBV3-2	TRBJ1-1	-	TGTGCCAGCAGCCTCCCAGGAAACACTGAAGCTTTCTTT	CASSLPGNTEAFF
13	-	TRBV11-3	TRBJ2-1	-	TGTGCCAGCAGCTTACCCGGTTTTGAAGAGCAGTTCTTC	CASSLPGFEEQFF
15	-	TRBV5-8	TRBJ2-5	-	TGTGCCAGCAGCTGGGCCCCGGGGTTCCAAGAGACCCAGTACTTC	CASSWAPGFQETQYF
15	-	TRBV4-1	TRBJ2-7	-	TGCGCCAGCAGACGCTTGGGCGGGGCCTCCTACGAGCAGTACTTC	CASRRLGGASYEQYF
13	-	TRBV7-2	TRBJ2-7	-	TGTGCCAGCAGCTTAGTGGCTGCCGTCGAGCAGTACTTC	CASSLVAAVEQYF
15	TRBD2	TRBV5-4	TRBJ2-7	-	TGTGCCAGCAGCCCCCTTCTAGCGGCCCTCTCCGAGCAGTACTTC	CASSPLLAALSEQYF
14	TRBD1	TRBV18	TRBJ1-2	-	TGTGCCAGCTCACCCACGGAGGGGGCAGATGGCTACACCTTC	CASSPTEGADGYTF
16	TRBD2	TRBV10-3	TRBJ2-3	-	TGTGCCATCGGGGTTACTAGCGGTCCTAGCACAGATACGCAGTATTTT	CAIGVTSGPSTDTQYF
14	-	TRBV4-1	TRBJ1-4	-	TGCGCCAGCAGCTATCTCGCGCCTAATGAAAAACTGTTTTTT	CASSYLAPNEKLFF
15	TRBD2	TRBV2	TRBJ2-1	-	TGTGCCAGCAGTCCCCTAGCGGGATCCTACAATGAGCAGTTCTTC	CASSPLAGSYNEQFF
16	TRBD1	TRBV5-6	TRBJ1-2	-	TGTGCCAGCAGCTCGCGGGGACGGACAGGGAGGGATGGCTACACCTTC	CASSSRGRTGRDGYTF
17	TRBD1	TRBV5-1	TRBJ2-5	-	TGCGCCAGCAGCAACGAACCGATATTAACAGGGGCCGAGACCCAGTACTTC	CASSNEPILTGAETQYF
16	-	TRBV5-8	TRBJ1-2	-	TGTGCCAGCAGGGGGACTACCTACAAAGCTAACTATGGCTACACCTTC	CASRGTTYKANYGYTF
16	TRBD1	TRBV30	TRBJ1-2	-	TGTGCCTGGAACCGGGACAGGGTACCCTCGGGGAGTGGCTACACCTTC	CAWNRDRVPSGSGYTF
15	TRBD2	TRBV5-1	TRBJ2-3	-	TGCGCCAGCAGCTTGGCGGGGGGGCTCCCAGGTACGCAGTATTTT	CASSLAGGLPGTQYF
16	TRBD1	TRBV11-2	TRBJ1-6	-	TGTGCCAGCAGCCCGAGGACAGGGGGCAATAATTCACCCCTCCACTTT	CASSPRTGGNNSPLHF
18	-	TRBV5-1	TRBJ1-5	-	TGCGCCAGCAGCTTGCAGGGTGTAGGTCCAAACCGGGATCAGCCCCAGCATTTT	CASSLQGVGPNRDQPQHF
16	-	TRBV7-8	TRBJ2-6	-	TGTGCCAGCAGCTTATTACAGGGATCTGGGGCCAACGTCCTGACTTTC	CASSLLQGSGANVLTF
16	TRBD2	TRBV5-1	TRBJ2-1	-	TGCGCCAGCAGCTTTAGCGGGGTTGGCGAAGTCAATGAGCAGTTCTTC	CASSFSGVGEVNEQFF
14	-	TRBV9	TRBJ2-2	few	TGTGCCAGCAGCGTAACCGGGAACACCGGGGAGCTGTTTTTT	CASSVTGNTGELFF
15	TRBD1	TRBV5-1	TRBJ2-7	-	TGCGCCAGCAGATTCACAGGGGGGCCAACCTACGAGCAGTACTTC	CASRFTGGPTYEQYF
13	-	TRBV2	TRBJ1-4	-	TGTGCCAGATCAGAGGGATTCGATGAAAAACTGTTTTTT	CARSEGFDEKLFF
13	-	TRBV7-2	TRBJ2-5	-	TGTGCCAGCAGCTTAGGACAGCAAGAGACCCAGTACTTC	CASSLGQQETQYF
12	TRBD1	TRBV19	TRBJ1-2	-	TGTGCCAGTAGGGAGGGGGCGGGTGGCTACACCTTC	CASREGAGGYTF
14	-	TRBV19	TRBJ2-5	once	TGTGCCAGTAGTATCATCGGGGTACGGGAGACCCAGTACTTC	CASSIIGVRETQYF
13	-	TRBV6-5	TRBJ2-7	-	TGTGCCAGCAGTTACCGGACATCCTACGAGCAGTACTTC	CASSYRTSYEQYF
12	-	TRBV15	TRBJ1-1	once	TGTGCCACCAGCAGAGCCGACAGGAAGGTTTTGTTT	CATSRADRKVLF
14	-	TRBV25-1	TRBJ2-3	-	TGTGCCAGCAGTGCCTGGCCCCGCACAGATACGCAGTATTTT	CASSAWPRTDTQYF
14	-	TRBV7-6	TRBJ2-7	-	TGTGCCAGCAGCTTAGAGTCAGGTTTCTACGAGCAGTACTTC	CASSLESGFYEQYF
15	TRBD2	TRBV5-1	TRBJ2-3	-	TGCGCCAGCAGCCCCGGGACTAGCGGCCCAGATACGCAGTATTTT	CASSPGTSGPDTQYF
17	-	TRBV12-1	TRBJ2-7	-	TGTGCCAGCAGCAGAGTTAGATGGGGGGGCTTAGCCTACGAGCAGTACTTC	CASSRVRWGGLAYEQYF
14	TRBD2	TRBV9	TRBJ2-7	-	TGTGCCAGCAGCCTTAGCGGGAGGGGCTACGAGCAGTACTTC	CASSLSGRGYEQYF
16	TRBD2	TRBV5-4	TRBJ2-5	-	TGTGCCAGCAGGAGGGCTATGGGAGGGAACCAAGAGACCCAGTACTTC	CASRRAMGGNQETQYF
15	-	TRBV5-1	TRBJ2-2	-	TGCGCCAGCAGCTTGGGACAGCCTAACACCGGGGAGCTGTTTTTT	CASSLGQPNTGELFF
11	-	TRBV5-1	TRBJ2-1	-	TGCGCCAGCAGCTTGGGACTAGAGCAGTTCTTC	CASSLGLEQFF
18	TRBD1	TRBV5-1	TRBJ1-3	-	TGCGCCAGCAGCTCCGGACAGGGCAGCGCCCAGACGGGAAACACCATATATTTT	CASSSGQGSAQTGNTIYF
14	-	TRBV6-2/TRBV6-3	TRBJ1-1	-	TGTGCCAGCAGTCCACCCACCCAGGCCACTGAAGCTTTCTTT	CASSPPTQATEAFF
17	TRBD1	TRBV20-1	TRBJ1-1	once	TGCAGTGCTAGTAAGGGACAGGGCGGCCTAATGAACACTGAAGCTTTCTTT	CSASKGQGGLMNTEAFF
14	-	TRBV5-1	TRBJ2-7	-	TGCGCCAGCAGAGCCGGGACACTCACCTACGAGCAGTACTTC	CASRAGTLTYEQYF
17	-	TRBV4-1	TRBJ2-3	-	TGCGCCAGCAGCCAAGATTTACGGCGGGGTTACACAGATACGCAGTATTTT	CASSQDLRRGYTDTQYF
15	TRBD1	TRBV5-4	TRBJ2-7	-	TGTGCCAGCAGCTTGGGGGACAGGGTATCCTACGAGCAGTACTTC	CASSLGDRVSYEQYF
15	-	TRBV2	TRBJ2-1	once	TGTGCCAGCAGTGAAGATAGGCAGGGTTACAATGAGCAGTTCTTC	CASSEDRQGYNEQFF
14	-	TRBV5-4	TRBJ2-7	-	TGTGCCAGCAGCCTGGACGCAGGGATCGACGAGCAGTACTTC	CASSLDAGIDEQYF
15	-	TRBV5-1	TRBJ1-1	-	TGCGCCAGCAGCTTGGGGGGGCACGGTGTCACTGAAGCTTTCTTT	CASSLGGHGVTEAFF
13	TRBD1	TRBV29-1	TRBJ1-6	-	TGCAGCGTTGGACAGGGGGTTGGGTCACCCCTCCACTTT	CSVGQGVGSPLHF
15	TRBD1	TRBV5-1	TRBJ2-2	-	TGCGCCAGCAGCTTGGAGGGGGCGTGGACCGGGGAGCTGTTTTTT	CASSLEGAWTGELFF